This T cell receptor (beta chain) stems from a study of cytomegalovirus exposure and HLA in healthy donors (TCRdb year 2017). For context, the study as a whole: The roughly 670 repertoires of the first cohort and the roughly 110 validation repertoires were produced on the same platform, according to a later analysis. The aim of the study was to test whether cataloging public T cell receptors could identify signatures of past pathogen exposure. A separate validation cohort of some 130 different subjects was used in addition to the roughly 640-subject first cohort. High-throughput TCR immunosequencing, statistical association of individual TCRs with disease status, and machine learning were combined to predict cytomegalovirus infection status.

A remark on this clone: The target of this receptor is not known. No much larger clone is present one base from it, and per-base qualities are unavailable.

Donors formed part of the validation cohort, which comprised some 120 subjects and was distinct from the first cohort of under 850 subjects. Including the terminal cysteine and phenylalanine, the CDR3 comprises 16 residues. The entry retains the CDR3 DNA only, 48 bases that are in frame from base 1. The germline V gene gives CDR1 as WSHSY and CDR2 as SAAADI. Clipping removes 4 bases from V and 6 bases from J, with 8 as the unmatched junction base count. Library preparation employed the immunoSEQ multiplex PCR assay. Regarding the original processing steps: To diagnose cytomegalovirus status from the catalog of TCR beta chain sequences, a statistical classification framework was built. TCRdb took over this immuneACCESS table, retaining in-frame rearrangements with V and J assigned. Such tables are incomplete; in checked studies, under half of the missing clones stem from an unresolved V gene, and the remainder is unexplained. V, J and clone size are those of that table, while D and trimming were read from the DNA. The sample contains 110,000 or so clones, 70% to 90% of them found a single time. Less than 4.5% of the sample goes to the ten largest clones.

Beyond this particular receptor, the publication reports: The validation cohort had no HLA typing available for a later analysis, so co-occurrence within that cohort was assessed over all 120 or so repertoires. Three of the identified cytomegalovirus-associated TCR beta chains were confirmed in vitro to be specific for cytomegalovirus antigens. Of the cluster scores, roughly 95% were above 0 in a later analysis, which found that TCRs clustered in the first cohort also tended to co-occur in the roughly 130 validation repertoires. The classifier was reported to diagnose cytomegalovirus status with high specificity and sensitivity in both the original cohort and the validation cohort. It was suggested by the authors that the approach could potentially be generalized to other disease states and immunological phenotypes. Most TCR sequences were seen in very few donors, while some public TCRs were found in many individuals. The study listed 150 to 200 TCR beta chains as associated with cytomegalovirus.

Sequencing was carried out using PBMCs. The origin of this receptor is a man between 18 and 35 years old in good health and CMV-seropositive. The chain employs TRBV10-2 and TRBJ2-7, with 14 bases in between that match TRBD2. The nucleotide sequence reads TGCGCCAGCAGTGGGAGGACTAGCGGGGGGTATCTCGAGCAGTACTTC. Translated, this is CASSGRTSGGYLEQYF.